One and the same sample provided the 29 T cell receptor beta chains below, sequenced in a study of cytomegalovirus exposure and HLA in healthy donors. Profiling relied on immunoSEQ multiplex PCR, and the TCRdb table lists in-frame clones only, not all of them. Of about 49,000 clones in the sample, roughly nine tenths were seen once. The sample taken for sequencing was PBMCs. These TCRs come from a man aged 18-30 years in good health and CMV-seronegative.

This sequence joins TRBV11-1 and TRBJ2-1; 14 nucleotides align to TRBD2. This CDR3 contains 19 residues. From germline, CDR1 is SGHAT and CDR2 FQDESV (reference sequence). Trimming removed 5 bases from V and 1 base from J; junction bases left unmatched: 10. CDR3 DNA: TGTGCCAGCAGCCCAGAAGGGACTAGCGGGAGACCGTCCTACAATGAGCAGTTCTTC. It encodes CASSPEGTSGRPSYNEQFF.

The CDR3 nucleotides read TGTGCCACCGGGAGGGCCCCGGTTGGCAATGAGCAGTTCTTC. It yields the protein CATGRAPVGNEQFF. The chain uses TRBV19 and TRBJ2-1; TRBD2 matches at 8 bases. CDR1 is LNHDA and CDR2 is SQIVND in the germline V gene (reference sequence). Trimming removed 10 bases from V and 6 bases from J; junction bases left unmatched: 11. The CDR3 consists of 14 residues.

The chain carries TRBV5-5 and TRBJ2-7; 8 bases align to TRBD2. Unmatched junction bases numbered 16, after V lost 5 bases and J lost 6 bases. The CDR3 sequence is 16 residues long. Germline values: CDR1 SGHKS, CDR2 YYEKEE (reference sequence). The CDR3 sequence is CASSTPPGLVLGEQYF. CDR3 DNA sequence: TGTGCCAGCAGTACCCCTCCGGGACTAGTCTTAGGCGAGCAGTACTTC.

V and J are TRBV27 and TRBJ2-7; 11 nucleotides agree with TRBD1. Germline lookup yields CDR1 MNHEY and CDR2 SMNVEV (reference sequence). V shed 8 bases, J shed 3 bases, and the junction held 9 bases outside the gene matches. The CDR3 totals 15 residues. The CDR3 region is CASSRGTGGNYEQYF. For the CDR3, the DNA is TGTGCCAGCTCCCGAGGGACAGGGGGAAACTACGAGCAGTACTTC.

This clone was found once. The chain is built from TRBV11-3 and TRBJ2-1; possible D gene TRBD2, 5 bases. Germline-derived CDR1 and CDR2 are SGHNT and YENEEA. The V gene lost 1 base and the J gene lost 5 bases, with 15 bases spanning the gap. The CDR3 loop spans 16 amino acids. The DNA of the CDR3 is TGTGCCAGCAGCTTAGGTCCCTCTAGCCAACACAATGAGCAGTTCTTC. Translation: CASSLGPSSQHNEQFF.

The chain is built from TRBV7-7 and TRBJ2-7, with a possible D match to TRBD2 (6 bases). The V and J ends lost 2 bases and 1 base respectively, with 9 bases between them. The germline CDR1 and CDR2 sequences are SSHAT and FNYEAQ (reference sequence). CDR3 size: 14 residues. Here the CDR3 reads CASSLNGGSYEQYF. The CDR3, as DNA: TGTGCCAGCAGCTTAAACGGGGGTTCCTACGAGCAGTACTTC.

In its sample, this clone was seen once. The chain links TRBV7-3 to TRBJ1-1; D call uncertain. CDR1 and CDR2 from the germline V gene are SGHTA and FQGTGA. The CDR3 consists of 15 residues. V was trimmed by 0 bases and J by 0 bases, leaving 8 bases between them. CDR3 nucleotide sequence: TGTGCCAGCAGCTTAACCGTTGGCATGAACACTGAAGCTTTCTTT. This translates into CASSLTVGMNTEAFF.

The J gene is TRBJ1-2, the V gene TRBV6-5, with D perhaps TRBD1 (6 bases). This CDR3 region has 15 residues. Trimming pared 0 bases from V and 6 bases from J, leaving 14 bases between. Germline V lookup: CDR1 MNHEY, CDR2 SVGAGI. The CDR3 is CASSYSFTGQNGYTF. CDR3 DNA: TGTGCCAGCAGTTACTCATTTACAGGGCAGAATGGCTACACCTTC.

The chain has TRBV6-1 and TRBJ2-1, with a tentative D call TRBD1 (6 bases). Per the germline V gene, CDR1 is MNHNS and CDR2 is SASEGT. The CDR3 is 14 residues long. The V end lost 6 bases, the J end lost 5 bases, and 14 bases lay between the germline ends. CDR3 DNA sequence: TGTGCCAGCAGGGGGGACATTTTAAACAATGAGCAGTTCTTC. Residues: CASRGDILNNEQFF.

CDR3 in amino acids: CASSSWGSLNTEAFF. CDR3 bases: TGTGCCAGCAGCAGCTGGGGCAGTCTAAACACTGAAGCTTTCTTT. The V call is TRBV5-6, the J call TRBJ1-1; D perhaps matches TRBD1 (5 bases). Trimming shortened V by 4 bases and J by 2 bases, and 15 bases separated the two germline ends. In germline, CDR1 is SGHDT, CDR2 YYEEEE. The CDR3 spans 15 residues.

The rearrangement joins TRBV5-1 to TRBJ2-1; 12 bases agree with TRBD1. The CDR3 runs 16 residues. Losses at the gene ends were 2 bases for V and 6 bases for J; bases not matched to a gene: 6. Germline CDR1 is SGHRS and CDR2 is YFSETQ. The CDR3 region is CASSLYRDRGLNEQFF. CDR3 nucleotide sequence: TGCGCCAGCAGCTTATACCGGGACAGGGGGCTCAATGAGCAGTTCTTC.

Written as DNA, the CDR3 is TGTGCCAGCAGCTTAGACAGGGTCAATGAGCAGTTCTTC. Protein product: CASSLDRVNEQFF. The gene calls are TRBV5-6 and TRBJ2-1; 7 nucleotides match TRBD1. This CDR3 region has 13 residues. V shed 2 bases and J 6 bases; nucleotides not matched to a gene: 2. Per the germline V gene, CDR1 is SGHDT and CDR2 is YYEEEE.

V gene TRBV5-1 combines with J gene TRBJ2-1, with 7 bases identical to TRBD2. Trimming cost V 1 base and J 8 bases; bases outside gene matches: 6. Germline V gives CDR1 SGHRS, CDR2 YFSETQ. The CDR3 totals 14 residues. The CDR3 spells CASSLSTGGDEQFF. Written as DNA, the CDR3 is TGCGCCAGCAGCTTGTCAACTGGGGGGGATGAGCAGTTCTTC. Supplemented by reference TRBV5-1 and TRBJ2-1, the full variable domain reads KAGVTQTPRYLIKTRGQQVTLSCSPISGHRSVSWYQQTPGQGLQFLFEYFSETQRNKGNFPGRFSGRQFSNSRSEMNVSTLELGDSALYLCASSLSTGGDEQFFGPGTRLTVL.

This clone was seen more than once but under ten times. V usage is TRBV30 and J usage is TRBJ1-2; D perhaps matches TRBD1 (6 bases). Germline V gene data show CDR1 as GTSNPN and CDR2 as SVGIG (reference sequence). The CDR3 totals 13 residues. Trimming took off 5 bases at V and 6 bases at J, with 16 bases between the two ends. CDR3 nucleotide sequence: TGTGCCTGGGGGGCCGCAGGGGTCAATGGCTACACCTTC. It specifies CAWGAAGVNGYTF. Full variable domain (remainder filled in from reference TRBV30 and TRBJ1-2): SQTIHQWPATLVQPVGSPLSLECTVEGTSNPNLYWYRQAAGRGLQLLFYSVGIGQISSEVPQNLSASRPQDRQFILSSKKLLLSDSGFYLCAWGAAGVNGYTFGSGTRLTVV.

V and J are TRBV2 and TRBJ1-2, with 8 bases lining up with TRBD1. Germline lookup yields CDR1 SNHLY and CDR2 FYNNEI. The CDR3 totals 13 residues. V was clipped by 6 bases and J by 4 bases; unmatched bases: 4. CDR3 residues: CASRPGQGYGYTF. The CDR3 bases are TGTGCCAGCAGGCCCGGACAGGGCTATGGCTACACCTTC.

A remark on this clone: A junction boundary mismatches the germline segment, possibly from a read error. The genes are TRBV28 and TRBJ2-5, with 12 bases fitting TRBD2. This CDR3 has 16 residues. Per the germline V gene, CDR1 is MDHEN and CDR2 is SYDVKM. CDR3 amino acids: CASTEESASGRAFLNF. The CDR3 coding sequence is TGTGCCAGCACCGAAGAATCGGCTAGCGGGAGGGCTTTTTTGAACTTC.

The V call is TRBV6-5, the J call TRBJ1-2, with D uncertain. V was shortened by 5 bases and J by 0 bases, with 7 bases between the two germline ends. The CDR3 runs to 13 residues. Germline V gene data show CDR1 as MNHEY and CDR2 as SVGAGI. The CDR3 nucleotides read TGTGCCAGCAGTCCCGCGTCTAACTATGGCTACACCTTC. It yields the protein CASSPASNYGYTF.

J is TRBJ1-1 and V is TRBV28; D remains ambiguous. CDR3 length: 14 amino acids. V gave up 5 bases and J gave up 7 bases, with 17 bases separating them. The germline gives CDR1 MDHEN, CDR2 SYDVKM. Here the CDR3 reads CASSPPSEVNEAFF. The DNA of the CDR3 is TGTGCCAGCAGTCCGCCGTCCGAGGTAAATGAAGCTTTCTTT.

V usage is TRBV5-6 and J usage is TRBJ2-7; 9 nucleotides agree with TRBD1. V gave up 3 bases and J gave up 3 bases; unmatched junction bases: 1. The CDR3 sequence is 13 residues long. Germline CDR1 SGHDT, CDR2 YYEEEE. CDR3 DNA: TGTGCCAGCAGCTGGGGACAGGGCTACGAGCAGTACTTC. Translation gives CASSWGQGYEQYF.

V and J are TRBV29-1 and TRBJ2-3; perhaps TRBD2 as D (6 bases). V was cut by 6 bases and J by 4 bases, with 20 bases left in between. The CDR3 is made up of 15 amino acids. Per germline, CDR1 SQVTM and CDR2 ANQGSEA. As DNA, the CDR3 is TGCAGCGTAACCCCTGGGGGGAGTCCCTCAGATACGCAGTATTTT. This codes for CSVTPGGSPSDTQYF.

The chain recombines TRBV20-1 with TRBJ1-1, with 7 bases fitting TRBD1. This CDR3 has 11 amino acids. With V trimmed by 3 bases and J by 10 bases, 5 bases remained unmatched. Germline V gene data show CDR1 as DFQATT and CDR2 as SNEGSKA (reference sequence). The CDR3 spells CSARQGGSAFF. Written as DNA, the CDR3 is TGCAGTGCTAGGCAGGGGGGCTCAGCTTTCTTT.

This chain joins TRBV11-2 and TRBJ2-3, with 10 bases matching TRBD2. The length of the CDR3 is 16 residues. The trim removed 6 bases at V and 5 bases at J, leaving 11 bases unmatched. The germline gives CDR1 SGHAT, CDR2 FQNNGV. The CDR3 DNA is TGTGCCAGCAGTCGGGTAGCGGGAGGCTACGGAGATACGCAGTATTTT. It encodes CASSRVAGGYGDTQYF.

V and J are TRBV28 and TRBJ2-1, with 12 bases aligning to TRBD2. V lost 2 bases and J lost 3; bases outside the gene matches: 5. CDR3 length: 17 residues. CDR1 MDHEN and CDR2 SYDVKM come from the germline V gene. CDR3 sequence: CASSLLAGGTGYNEQFF. CDR3 in DNA: TGTGCCAGCAGTTTACTAGCGGGAGGGACAGGCTACAATGAGCAGTTCTTC.

The genes are TRBV7-9 and TRBJ1-1, with 7 bases lining up with TRBD1. The CDR3 spans 15 residues. CDR1 and CDR2 (germline): SEHNR, FQNEAQ (reference sequence). The V gene end was trimmed by 5 bases and the J gene end by 2 bases; junction bases not matched to a gene: 8. CDR3 residues: CASSGVGTANTEAFF. The CDR3 DNA reads as TGTGCCAGCAGCGGCGTCGGGACAGCAAACACTGAAGCTTTCTTT.

CDR3 sequence: CASSSGGSHNEQFF. For the CDR3, the DNA is TGTGCCAGCTCTTCGGGAGGTTCCCACAATGAGCAGTTCTTC. This chain connects TRBV9 to TRBJ2-1; 7 bases agree with TRBD2. CDR1 is SGDLS, CDR2 YYNGEE, per germline. The CDR3 is 14 residues long. The ends lost 7 bases at V and 5 bases at J; junction bases unmatched: 9.

This rearrangement joins TRBV9 to TRBJ2-1; D gene uncertain. Trimming removed 4 bases from V and 12 bases from J, with 17 bases in between. This CDR3 contains 13 residues. CDR1 SGDLS and CDR2 YYNGEE come from the germline V gene. The CDR3 coding sequence is TGTGCCAGCAGCCCAGAAGTCTTAGCTGGGCAGTTCTTC. Translating it yields CASSPEVLAGQFF.

V is TRBV7-2 and J is TRBJ2-3; D call uncertain. Trimming stripped 5 bases from V and 2 bases from J, with 17 bases between. CDR3 length equals 16 residues. From germline, CDR1 is SGHTA and CDR2 FQGNSA. CDR3 protein: CASSPETRKTTDTQYF. DNA of the CDR3: TGTGCCAGCAGCCCGGAGACTCGAAAGACCACAGATACGCAGTATTTT.

J is TRBJ1-1 and V is TRBV30, with D tentatively TRBD1 (6 bases). This CDR3 has 14 amino acids. V was clipped by 4 bases and J by 5 bases, with 17 bases between them. The germline CDR1 and CDR2 sequences are GTSNPN and SVGIG (reference sequence). The CDR3 loop is CAWTGGHQGTEAFF. The CDR3 DNA follows: TGTGCCTGGACCGGGGGGCACCAAGGTACTGAAGCTTTCTTT. The full variable domain, in which reference TRBV30 and TRBJ1-1 provide the parts outside the CDR3, is SQTIHQWPATLVQPVGSPLSLECTVEGTSNPNLYWYRQAAGRGLQLLFYSVGIGQISSEVPQNLSASRPQDRQFILSSKKLLLSDSGFYLCAWTGGHQGTEAFFGQGTRLTVV.

The chain employs TRBV18 and TRBJ2-3, with 7 bases identical to TRBD2. This CDR3 contains 15 residues. Germline V CDR1 and CDR2: KGHSH, LQKENI. J lost 2 bases, V lost 2 bases, and 4 bases had no gene match. Here the CDR3 DNA reads TGTGCCAGCTCACCAACGGGAGGACCCACAGATACGCAGTATTTT. Amino acids: CASSPTGGPTDTQYF.